One and the same sample provided the 2 T cell receptor beta chains below, sequenced in a study of T cells in Graves' hyperthyroidism and ophthalmopathy. Amplified regions were TCR beta CDR3 sequences from RNA transcripts. During a first-round RT-PCR of the TCR CDR3, the HTBI primer set was used. One entry per CDR3 protein results from TCRdb running MiXCR on the multiplex PCR reads. The table shows approximately 530,000 distinct CDR3 sequences, with 16% occurring only once. Sequencing input: blood. All receptors come from a woman under 30 with Graves' hyperthyroidism.

This clonotype was found many times. This chain connects TRBV7-2 to TRBJ2-3; tentatively, D is TRBD2 (7 bases). The germline V gene has CDR1 SGHTA and CDR2 FQGNSA. V was pared by 5 bases and J by 3 bases, with 27 bases between. The CDR3 extends over 19 amino acids. The CDR3 is CASSPRGPATSLLTDTQYF. CDR3 DNA sequence: TGTGCCAGCAGCCCCAGGGGTCCGGCGACTAGCCTCCTAACAGATACGCAGTATTTT. Based on the CDR3 plus reference TRBV7-2 and TRBJ2-3, the full variable domain is GAGVSQSPSNKVTEKGKDVELRCDPISGHTALYWYRQSLGQGLEFLIYFQGNSAPDKSGLPSDRFSAERTGGSVSTLTIQRTQQEDSAVYLCASSPRGPATSLLTDTQYFGPGTRLTVL.

This clonotype was recorded once. This clone may be a read error of a much larger clone one base away. V and J are TRBV7-9 and TRBJ2-3; no clear D. The CDR3 is 14 amino acids. The V gene's germline CDR1 is SEHNR and CDR2 FQNEAQ (reference sequence). The ends were cut back, 1 base at V and 5 bases at J, with 10 bases in the middle. CDR3 sequence: CASSLEASLDTQYF. The CDR3 DNA is TGTGCCAGCAGCTTAGAGGCCAGCTTAGATACGCAGTATTTT.